The rows below give T cell receptor beta chains drawn from one sample of a study of T cell responses to AZD1222 COVID-19 vaccine. Sequencing was performed with immunoSEQ multiplex PCR; in TCRdb, only in-frame clones are kept and a portion is missing. The sample records more than 60,000 clones, around 84% being singletons. Source: peripheral blood, taken on day 0 of AZD1222 vaccination. All receptors derive from an adult in good health. Each CDR3 is given without its conserved first and last residue. The D gene is left open where the match is weak.

v_call	d_call	cdr3_length	cdr3_aa
TRBV28	.	12	ASSSPQGRRPQH
TRBV6-5	TRBD1	11	ASSRQGALGYT
TRBV11-2	.	14	ASSLNVGTGFGELF
TRBV7-2	.	13	ASSRAGTSGSPLH
TRBV18	.	12	ASSPDTVRDGYT
TRBV5-1	.	12	ASSLQGFNYGYT
TRBV5-1	.	13	ASSSDSTVNTEAF
TRBV14	.	14	ASSPGGRGSNQPQH
TRBV5-6	.	12	ASSTQGEGNTIY
TRBV4-3	.	16	ASSQDWGVARGEETQY
TRBV7-2	.	13	ASSLEGAGANVLT
TRBV7-2	.	11	ASSFFGETEAF
TRBV9	.	11	ASTSSTRNTIY
TRBV5-1	TRBD1	14	ASSLRGQGSVETQY
TRBV5-1	TRBD2	15	ASSHSSGSVDKNIQY
TRBV27	.	14	ASSLSRITTNEKLF
TRBV28	.	13	ASSLSDRTYNEQF
TRBV29-1	.	11	SVQTVGTYEAF
TRBV9	.	11	ASSVGGPGELF
TRBV29-1	.	11	SATGTLNTEAF
TRBV5-4	.	13	ASSLDFRGSTEAF
TRBV28	.	11	ASSFTGVPPLH
TRBV28	.	11	ATQKAGAGEQY
TRBV27	.	11	ASSAYMSDEQY
TRBV7-9	.	17	ASSLGVRAAAPANYGYT
TRBV6-5	.	11	ATIRDGTDTQY
TRBV29-1	TRBD2	13	SVGGTPGRTDTQY
TRBV7-8	.	16	ASSWGLATRSGANVLT
TRBV10-3	.	13	AISESSQGRTEAF
TRBV9	.	13	ASSPRRGIDTEAF
TRBV6-5	.	13	ASRRGGEAYNEQF
TRBV5-1	.	14	ASSLAKGGRNYGYT
TRBV7-8	.	14	ASSLDLGRANTEAF
TRBV7-2	.	11	ASSPSIREKLF
TRBV7-2	TRBD1	13	ASSPRQGAGYGYT
TRBV19	.	14	ASSITAIPSGNTIY